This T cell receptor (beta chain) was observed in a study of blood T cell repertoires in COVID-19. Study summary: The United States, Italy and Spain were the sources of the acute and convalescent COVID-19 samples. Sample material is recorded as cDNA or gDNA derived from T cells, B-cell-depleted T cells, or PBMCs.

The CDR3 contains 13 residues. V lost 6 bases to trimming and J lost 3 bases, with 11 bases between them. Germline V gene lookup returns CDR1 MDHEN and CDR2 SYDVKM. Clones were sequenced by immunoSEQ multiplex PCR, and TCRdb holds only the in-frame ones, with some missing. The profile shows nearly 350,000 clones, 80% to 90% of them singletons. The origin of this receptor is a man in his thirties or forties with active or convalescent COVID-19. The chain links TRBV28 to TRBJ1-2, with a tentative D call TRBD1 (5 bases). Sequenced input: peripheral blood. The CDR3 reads CASSDDSDYGYTF. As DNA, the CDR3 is TGTGCCAGCAGCGACGACAGTGACTATGGCTACACCTTC.